Presented here are 8 T cell receptor beta chains from one specimen sequenced in a study of blood T cell repertoires in COVID-19. Sequenced by immunoSEQ multiplex PCR; TCRdb stores in-frame clones only, minus some. The table has hundreds of thousands of clones, 80% to 90% seen once; the top ten hold around 18%. Specimen: peripheral blood. The origin of the receptors is an elderly woman with active or convalescent COVID-19.

The chain recombines TRBV29-1 with TRBJ2-1, with a possible D match to TRBD1 (5 bases). The germline V gene encodes CDR1 SQVTM and CDR2 ANQGSEA. The CDR3 spans 16 residues. Deletions cut 1 base from V and 2 bases from J, with 15 bases between. CDR3 nucleotides: TGCAGCGTTGAAGGACCACAGGCCCCCGCCTACAATGAGCAGTTCTTC. Translated, it gives CSVEGPQAPAYNEQFF.

This sequence joins TRBV29-1 and TRBJ2-7; D gene uncertain. V was pared by 4 bases and J by 0 bases, with 10 bases between. The CDR3 is 13 amino acids. Per the germline V gene, CDR1 is SQVTM and CDR2 is ANQGSEA. This chain's CDR3 is CSVGGWSSYEQYF. The CDR3 nucleotides read TGCAGCGTTGGTGGGTGGAGCTCCTACGAGCAGTACTTC.

This clone was picked up one time. The chain links TRBV7-9 to TRBJ1-1; TRBD1 matches at 9 bases. V dropped 5 bases and J dropped 1; count of bases not matched to a gene: 8. CDR3 length equals 16 residues. Germline values: CDR1 SEHNR, CDR2 FQNEAQ (reference sequence). The CDR3 bases are TGTGCCAGCAGCATACTAGCGACAGGGGGGAACACTGAAGCTTTCTTT. Translated: CASSILATGGNTEAFF. The whole variable domain, remainder taken from reference TRBV7-9 and TRBJ1-1, is DTGVSQNPRHKITKRGQNVTFRCDPISEHNRLYWYRQTLGQGPEFLTYFQNEAQLEKSRLLSDRFSAERPKGSFSTLEIQRTEQGDSAMYLCASSILATGGNTEAFFGQGTRLTVV.

This clone was recorded once. The chain employs TRBV6-2 or TRBV6-3 and TRBJ2-1, with TRBD2 identical over 9 bases. CDR3 length: 16 amino acids. Trimming removed 2 bases from V and 3 bases from J; junction bases left unmatched: 5. Germline lookup yields CDR1 MNHEY and CDR2 SVGEGT. The CDR3 DNA follows: TGTGCCAGCAGTTACATAGCGGGAGCGGGCTACAATGAGCAGTTCTTC. It translates to CASSYIAGAGYNEQFF.

The gene calls are TRBV6-6 and TRBJ2-5, with D possibly being TRBD1 (6 bases). The V end lost 2 bases, the J end lost 4 bases, and 11 bases lay between the germline ends. The CDR3 extends over 14 amino acids. CDR1 and CDR2 from the germline V gene are MNHNY and SVGAGI (reference sequence). The CDR3 protein is CASSYRGSGETQYF. Written as DNA, the CDR3 is TGTGCCAGCAGTTACAGGGGGAGTGGAGAGACCCAGTACTTC.

The CDR3 sequence is CASTMPGQGLTDTQYF. DNA for the CDR3: TGTGCCAGCACAATGCCGGGACAGGGTCTCACAGATACGCAGTATTTT. The rearrangement joins TRBV7-9 to TRBJ2-3, with TRBD1 matching 9 bases. The V gene's germline CDR1 is SEHNR and CDR2 FQNEAQ (reference sequence). J was trimmed by 2 bases and V by 7 bases; bases with no gene match: 10. The CDR3 is 16 amino acids. Supplemented by reference TRBV7-9 and TRBJ2-3, the full variable domain reads DTGVSQNPRHKITKRGQNVTFRCDPISEHNRLYWYRQTLGQGPEFLTYFQNEAQLEKSRLLSDRFSAERPKGSFSTLEIQRTEQGDSAMYLCASTMPGQGLTDTQYFGPGTRLTVL.

In this sample, this clone turned up once. The chain has TRBV7-3 and TRBJ1-1; 7 nucleotides line up with TRBD1. This CDR3 region has 13 residues. The germline V gene encodes CDR1 SGHTA and CDR2 FQGTGA. The junction had 11 bases not matched to a gene; V was cut back by 6 bases and J by 10 bases. CDR3 nucleotides: TGTGCCAGCAGTACCGGACAGGCCTCGCGAGCTTTCTTT. Translated, it gives CASSTGQASRAFF.

The chain carries TRBV7-2 and TRBJ2-7, with 11 nucleotides matching TRBD1. This CDR3 has 15 amino acids. Losses at the gene ends were 5 bases for V and 5 bases for J; bases not matched to a gene: 8. CDR1 and CDR2 from the germline V gene are SGHTA and FQGNSA. CDR3 sequence (DNA): TGTGCCAGCAGCCCGTCCGGGACAGGGGGTCACGAGCAGTACTTC. It encodes CASSPSGTGGHEQYF. The full variable domain, completed using reference TRBV7-2 and TRBJ2-7, is GAGVSQSPSNKVTEKGKDVELRCDPISGHTALYWYRQSLGQGLEFLIYFQGNSAPDKSGLPSDRFSAERTGGSVSTLTIQRTQQEDSAVYLCASSPSGTGGHEQYFGPGTRLTVT.